The sample holds one count of the clone carrying this TCR beta chain. The data derive from a study of PD-L1 blockade in urothelial cancer. Only in-frame clones appear in the TCRdb table, and some are missing; sequencing was by immunoSEQ multiplex PCR. The data contain about 48,000 clones, more than 80% of them singletons. Germline CDR1 and CDR2: SGHRS and YFSETQ. This CDR3 is built from 15 residues. The J segment lost 7 bases and the V segment lost 3 bases, leaving 10 bases of the junction unmatched. Documented time point: peripheral blood 6 weeks after treatment start. The starting material was PBMCs, obtained around atezolizumab (anti-PD-L1) treatment. The V gene is TRBV5-1, the J gene TRBJ1-5; TRBD1 agrees at 7 bases. The TCR originated in an older man with urothelial cancer. The CDR3 nucleotides are TGCGCCAGCAGCTCGAGAGGACAGGCCGACCAGCCCCAGCATTTT. Translation gives CASSSRGQADQPQHF.